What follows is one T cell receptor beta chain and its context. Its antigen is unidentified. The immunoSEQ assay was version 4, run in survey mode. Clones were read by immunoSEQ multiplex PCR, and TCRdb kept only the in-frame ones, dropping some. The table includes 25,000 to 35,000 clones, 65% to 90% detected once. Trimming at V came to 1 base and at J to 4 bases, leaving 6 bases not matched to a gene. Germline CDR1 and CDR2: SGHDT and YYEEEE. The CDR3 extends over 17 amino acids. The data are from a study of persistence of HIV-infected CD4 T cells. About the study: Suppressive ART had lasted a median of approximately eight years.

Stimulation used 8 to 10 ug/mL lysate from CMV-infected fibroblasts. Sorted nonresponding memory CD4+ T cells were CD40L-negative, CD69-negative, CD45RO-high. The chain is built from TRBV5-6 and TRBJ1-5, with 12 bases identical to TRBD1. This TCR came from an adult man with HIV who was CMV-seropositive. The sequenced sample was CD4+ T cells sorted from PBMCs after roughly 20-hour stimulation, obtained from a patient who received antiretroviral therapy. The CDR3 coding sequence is TGTGCCAGCAGCTTGTTCGGGACAGGGGGCAGGAATCAGCCCCAGCATTTT. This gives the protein CASSLFGTGGRNQPQHF.